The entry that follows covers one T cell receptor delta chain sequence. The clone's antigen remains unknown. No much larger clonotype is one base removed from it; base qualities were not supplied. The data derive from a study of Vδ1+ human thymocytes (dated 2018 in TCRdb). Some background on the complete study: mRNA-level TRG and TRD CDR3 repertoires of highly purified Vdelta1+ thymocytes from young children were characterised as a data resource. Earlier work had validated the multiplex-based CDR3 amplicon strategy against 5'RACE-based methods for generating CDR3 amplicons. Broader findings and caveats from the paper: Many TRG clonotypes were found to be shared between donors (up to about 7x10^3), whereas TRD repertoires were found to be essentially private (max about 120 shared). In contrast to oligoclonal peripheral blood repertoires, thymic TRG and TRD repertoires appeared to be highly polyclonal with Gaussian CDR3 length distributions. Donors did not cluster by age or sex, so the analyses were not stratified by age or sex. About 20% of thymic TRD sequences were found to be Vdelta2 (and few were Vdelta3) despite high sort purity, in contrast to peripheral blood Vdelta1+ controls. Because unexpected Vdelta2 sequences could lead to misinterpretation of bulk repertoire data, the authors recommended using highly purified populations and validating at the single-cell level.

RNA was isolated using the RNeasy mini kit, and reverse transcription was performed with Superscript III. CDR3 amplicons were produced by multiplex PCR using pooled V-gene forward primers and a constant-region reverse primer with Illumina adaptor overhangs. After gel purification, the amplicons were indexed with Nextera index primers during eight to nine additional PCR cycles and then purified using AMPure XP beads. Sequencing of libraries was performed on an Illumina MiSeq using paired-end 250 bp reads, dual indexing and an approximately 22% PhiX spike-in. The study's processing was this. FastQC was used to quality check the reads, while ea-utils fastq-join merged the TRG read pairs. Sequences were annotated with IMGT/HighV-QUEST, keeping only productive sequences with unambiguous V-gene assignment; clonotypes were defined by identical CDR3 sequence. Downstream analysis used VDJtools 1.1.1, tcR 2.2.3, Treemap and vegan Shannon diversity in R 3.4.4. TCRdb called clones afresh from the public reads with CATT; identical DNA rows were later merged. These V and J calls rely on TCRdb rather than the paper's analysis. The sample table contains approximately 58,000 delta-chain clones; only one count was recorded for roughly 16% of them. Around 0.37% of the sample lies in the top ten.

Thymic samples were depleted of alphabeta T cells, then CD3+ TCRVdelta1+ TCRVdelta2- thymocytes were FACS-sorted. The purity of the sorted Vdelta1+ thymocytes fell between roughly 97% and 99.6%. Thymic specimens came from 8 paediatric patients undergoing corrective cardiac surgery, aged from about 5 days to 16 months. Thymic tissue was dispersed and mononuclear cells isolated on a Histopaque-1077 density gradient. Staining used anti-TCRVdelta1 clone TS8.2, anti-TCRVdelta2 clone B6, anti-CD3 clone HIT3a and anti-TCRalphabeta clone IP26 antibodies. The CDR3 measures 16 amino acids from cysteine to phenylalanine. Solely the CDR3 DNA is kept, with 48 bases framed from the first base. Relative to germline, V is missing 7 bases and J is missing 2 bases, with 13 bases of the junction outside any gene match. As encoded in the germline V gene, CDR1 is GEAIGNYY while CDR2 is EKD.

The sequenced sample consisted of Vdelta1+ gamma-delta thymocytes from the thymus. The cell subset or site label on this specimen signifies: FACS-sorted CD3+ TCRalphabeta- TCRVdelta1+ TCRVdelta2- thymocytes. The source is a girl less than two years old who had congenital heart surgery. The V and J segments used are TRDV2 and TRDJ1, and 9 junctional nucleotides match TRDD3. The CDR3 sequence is CACLDAWGISTDKLIF. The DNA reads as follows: TGTGCCTGCCTCGACGCATGGGGGATATCAACCGATAAACTCATCTTT.